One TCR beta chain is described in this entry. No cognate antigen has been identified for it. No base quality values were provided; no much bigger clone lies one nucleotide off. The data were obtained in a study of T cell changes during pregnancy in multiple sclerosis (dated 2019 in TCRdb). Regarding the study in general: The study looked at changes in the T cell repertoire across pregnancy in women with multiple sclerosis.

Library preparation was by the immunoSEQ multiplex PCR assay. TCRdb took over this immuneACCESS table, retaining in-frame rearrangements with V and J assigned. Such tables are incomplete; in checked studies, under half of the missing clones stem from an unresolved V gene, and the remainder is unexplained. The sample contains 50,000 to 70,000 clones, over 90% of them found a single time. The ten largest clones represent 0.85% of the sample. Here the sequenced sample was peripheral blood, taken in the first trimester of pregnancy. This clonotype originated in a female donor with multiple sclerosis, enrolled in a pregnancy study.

The nucleotide sequence reads as follows: TGTGCCAGCAGTTACGGGCGGGATCAGCCCCAGCATTTT. This yields the protein CASSYGRDQPQHF. Here the chain combines TRBV6-5 and TRBJ1-5, with no D gene named confidently. The germline V gene sets CDR1 to MNHEY and CDR2 to SVGAGI. V is reduced by 2 bases and J by 5 bases, leaving a spacing of 7 bases between them. Taken from cysteine to phenylalanine, the CDR3 has 13 residues. The CDR3 DNA has 39 bases and is translated from base 1.